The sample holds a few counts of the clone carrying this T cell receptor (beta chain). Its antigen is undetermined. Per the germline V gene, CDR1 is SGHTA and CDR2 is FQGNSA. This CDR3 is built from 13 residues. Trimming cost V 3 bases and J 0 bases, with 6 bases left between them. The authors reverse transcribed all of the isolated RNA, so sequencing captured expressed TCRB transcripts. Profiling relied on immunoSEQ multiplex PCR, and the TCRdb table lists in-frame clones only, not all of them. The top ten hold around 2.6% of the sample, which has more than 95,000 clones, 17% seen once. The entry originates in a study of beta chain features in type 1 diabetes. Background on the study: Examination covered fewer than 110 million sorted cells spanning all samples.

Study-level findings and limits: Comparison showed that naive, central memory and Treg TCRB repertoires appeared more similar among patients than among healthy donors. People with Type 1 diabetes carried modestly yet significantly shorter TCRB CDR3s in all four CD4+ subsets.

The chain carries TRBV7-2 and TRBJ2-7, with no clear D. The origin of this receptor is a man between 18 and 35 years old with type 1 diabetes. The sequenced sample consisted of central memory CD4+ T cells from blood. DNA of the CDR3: TGTGCCAGCAGCTTGGCCAACTCCTACGAGCAGTACTTC. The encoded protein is CASSLANSYEQYF.